What follows are 2 T cell receptor beta chains derived from one specimen sequenced in a study of identical twins. MiXCR, run by TCRdb on the 5' RACE reads, gives a single entry per CDR3 protein. The sample holds more than 1.5 million distinct CDR3 sequences, 32% seen once. The material sequenced was cord blood. The receptors originated from a newborn girl in good health.

The chain recombines TRBV20-1 with TRBJ2-3; D call uncertain. The CDR3 totals 16 residues. Deletions cut 8 bases from V and 0 bases from J, with 21 bases between. CDR1 is DFQATT, CDR2 SNEGSKA, per germline (reference sequence). The CDR3 spells CSTLATQPKSTDTQYF. As DNA, the CDR3 is TGCAGTACTTTAGCCACGCAGCCTAAGAGCACAGATACGCAGTATTTT.

The V gene is TRBV2, the J gene TRBJ2-7; D tentatively reads TRBD1 or TRBD2 (5 bases each). The length of the CDR3 is 13 residues. Germline V gene lookup returns CDR1 SNHLY and CDR2 FYNNEI. V lost 6 bases to trimming and J lost 3 bases, with 12 bases between them. The DNA for the CDR3 is TGTGCCAGCAGCACAGGACTCTTCTACGAGCAGTACTTC. Amino acids: CASSTGLFYEQYF.